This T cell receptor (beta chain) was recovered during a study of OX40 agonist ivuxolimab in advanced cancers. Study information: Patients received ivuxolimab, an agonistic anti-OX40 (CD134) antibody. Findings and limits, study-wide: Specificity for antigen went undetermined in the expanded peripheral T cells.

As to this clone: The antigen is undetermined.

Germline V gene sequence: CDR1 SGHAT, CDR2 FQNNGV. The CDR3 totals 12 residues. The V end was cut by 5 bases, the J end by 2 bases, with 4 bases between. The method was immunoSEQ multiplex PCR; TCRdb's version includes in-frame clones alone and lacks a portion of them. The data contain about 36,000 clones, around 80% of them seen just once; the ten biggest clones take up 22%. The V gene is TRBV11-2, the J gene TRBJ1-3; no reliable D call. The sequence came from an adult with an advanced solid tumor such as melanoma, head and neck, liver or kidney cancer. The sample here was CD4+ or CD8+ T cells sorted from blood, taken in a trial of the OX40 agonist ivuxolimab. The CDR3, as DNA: TGTGCCAGCAGCACACCTGGAAACACCATATATTTT. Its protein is CASSTPGNTIYF.